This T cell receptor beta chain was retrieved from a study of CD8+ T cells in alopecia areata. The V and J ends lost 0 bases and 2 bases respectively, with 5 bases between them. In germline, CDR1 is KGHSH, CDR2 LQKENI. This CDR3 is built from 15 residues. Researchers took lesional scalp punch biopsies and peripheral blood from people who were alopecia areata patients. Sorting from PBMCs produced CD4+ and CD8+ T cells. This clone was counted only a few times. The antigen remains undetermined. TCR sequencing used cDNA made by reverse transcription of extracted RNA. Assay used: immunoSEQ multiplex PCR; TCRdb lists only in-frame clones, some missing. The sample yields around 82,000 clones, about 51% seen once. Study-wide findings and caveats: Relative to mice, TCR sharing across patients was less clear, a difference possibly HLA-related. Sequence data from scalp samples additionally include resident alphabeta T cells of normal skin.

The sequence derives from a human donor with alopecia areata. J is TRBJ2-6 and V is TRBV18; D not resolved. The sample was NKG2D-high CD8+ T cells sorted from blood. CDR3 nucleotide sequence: TGTGCCAGCTCACCACCAGGGCCTGGGGCCAACGTCCTGACTTTC. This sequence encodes CASSPPGPGANVLTF.